Presented here are 15 T cell receptor beta chains from one specimen sequenced in a study of shared clonotypes between healthy human individuals. Produced via immunoSEQ multiplex PCR; TCRdb's table is partial and in-frame only. Among 2 million to 2.5 million clones, 90% to 95% were seen once, and the ten largest hold 0.3% to 0.4%. The source material was naive CD4+ T cells from PBMCs. Stated subset: CD45RA+ positively selected. These TCRs come from a man aged 18-30 years in good health. Some clones in this sample may be carry-over from other donors' samples.

V and J are TRBV2 and TRBJ1-5; D unclear. Germline V lookup: CDR1 SNHLY, CDR2 FYNNEI. The CDR3 runs to 13 residues. The V end was cut by 7 bases, the J end by 1 base, with 8 bases between. CDR3 sequence reads: CASTVESNQPQHF. DNA of the CDR3: TGTGCCAGCACGGTGGAGAGCAATCAGCCCCAGCATTTT. The full variable domain, in which reference TRBV2 and TRBJ1-5 provide the parts outside the CDR3, is EPEVTQTPSHQVTQMGQEVILRCVPISNHLYFYWYRQILGQKVEFLVSFYNNEISEKSEIFDDQFSVERPDGSNFTLKIRSTKLEDSAMYFCASTVESNQPQHFGDGTRLSIL.

This chain joins TRBV27 and TRBJ2-5; TRBD2 matches at 8 bases. V lost 2 bases, J lost 1 base, and 9 bases stayed unmatched. Germline CDR1 reads MNHEY; CDR2 reads SMNVEV (reference sequence). The CDR3 runs 17 residues. DNA for the CDR3: TGTGCCAGCAGTTTAGGTCGGACTAGCTCAGTCCAAGAGACCCAGTACTTC. Translation gives CASSLGRTSSVQETQYF.

The chain links TRBV2 to TRBJ1-4, with 11 bases lining up with TRBD1. Germline CDR1 SNHLY, CDR2 FYNNEI. The CDR3 length is 15 residues. V lost 6 bases and J lost 3; bases outside the gene matches: 3. CDR3 nucleotide sequence: TGTGCCAGCAGCGGACAGGGGGCACCTAATGAAAAACTGTTTTTT. Protein sequence: CASSGQGAPNEKLFF.

This sequence joins TRBV28 and TRBJ1-5; maybe TRBD1 (5 bases). This CDR3 comprises 14 residues. CDR1 is MDHEN and CDR2 is SYDVKM in the germline V gene. Trimming shortened V by 3 bases and J by 9 bases, and 15 bases separated the two germline ends. CDR3 nucleotides: TGTGCCAGCAGTTTCGGTGACGGGACGGGGCCCCAGCATTTT. It translates to CASSFGDGTGPQHF.

This sequence joins TRBV28 and TRBJ2-7; TRBD2 matches 11 bases. The CDR3 length is 17 residues. V dropped 7 bases and J dropped 2; count of bases not matched to a gene: 13. Per germline, CDR1 MDHEN and CDR2 SYDVKM. CDR3 amino acids: CASMGLTSGSHTYEQYF. CDR3 DNA: TGTGCCAGCATGGGCCTAACTAGCGGGAGCCACACCTACGAGCAGTACTTC.

The chain employs TRBV28 and TRBJ2-7; TRBD2 matches 16 bases. Unmatched junction bases numbered 11, after V lost 4 bases and J lost 5 bases. The germline V gene has CDR1 MDHEN and CDR2 SYDVKM. The length of the CDR3 is 18 residues. This CDR3 is CASSWPGLAGGPIHEQYF. The CDR3 nucleotides are TGTGCCAGCAGTTGGCCGGGACTAGCGGGAGGGCCGATCCACGAGCAGTACTTC.

This clone has a single count. The chain employs TRBV7-9 and TRBJ1-1; D gene uncertain. CDR3 size: 14 residues. Deletions cut 1 base from V and 4 bases from J, with 10 bases between. CDR1 is SEHNR and CDR2 is FQNEAQ in the germline V gene (reference sequence). The DNA for the CDR3 is TGTGCCAGCAGCTTAGTCGAGGGTAGCACTGAAGCTTTCTTT. Its translation is CASSLVEGSTEAFF.

The V call is TRBV11-2, the J call TRBJ2-1; no reliable D call. V was pared by 2 bases and J by 7 bases, with 12 bases between. The CDR3 is 14 amino acids. The germline V gene encodes CDR1 SGHAT and CDR2 FQNNGV. The CDR3 sequence: CASSLFSPNNEQFF. For the CDR3, the DNA is TGTGCCAGCAGCTTATTTTCCCCAAATAATGAGCAGTTCTTC.

This chain uses TRBV2 with TRBJ2-3; D is possibly TRBD2 (6 bases). The CDR3 totals 14 residues. Germline V gene data show CDR1 as SNHLY and CDR2 as FYNNEI. V lost 6 bases and J 3 bases, leaving 13 bases between the germline ends. CDR3 coding DNA: TGTGCCAGCAGATATAGCGGAGTAACAGATACGCAGTATTTT. This encodes CASRYSGVTDTQYF.

The chain combines TRBV9 with TRBJ2-5; 8 bases line up with TRBD1. In germline, CDR1 is SGDLS, CDR2 YYNGEE. Trimming cost V 6 bases and J 2 bases; bases outside gene matches: 6. This CDR3 comprises 14 residues. The CDR3 sequence: CASTRGTGQETQYF. In DNA, the CDR3 is TGTGCCAGCACCCGAGGGACAGGACAAGAGACCCAGTACTTC.

The gene calls are TRBV28 and TRBJ1-5; a possible D gene is TRBD1 (5 bases). Trimming shortened V by 7 bases and J by 4 bases, and 20 bases separated the two germline ends. Germline V gene sequence: CDR1 MDHEN, CDR2 SYDVKM. There are 16 residues in the CDR3. The CDR3 coding sequence is TGTGCCAGCACATCGAGGTTAACGGGGGGGAATCAGCCCCAGCATTTT. Its translation is CASTSRLTGGNQPQHF.

This clone was observed once. CDR3 coding DNA: TGCGCCAGCAGCTTGACGGGAGCGGAGCTGTTTTTT. Its protein is CASSLTGAELFF. The chain carries TRBV5-1 and TRBJ2-2; TRBD2 might be the D (6 bases). Trimming pared 1 base from V and 10 bases from J, leaving 8 bases between. Germline lookup yields CDR1 SGHRS and CDR2 YFSETQ. The CDR3 has 12 residues.

The chain is built from TRBV28 and TRBJ2-5; D may be TRBD2 (6 bases). From germline, CDR1 is MDHEN and CDR2 SYDVKM. Trimming left V 8 bases short and J 5 bases short, with 27 bases between. CDR3 length equals 17 residues. CDR3: CASFQGRPGGEFETQYF. CDR3 nucleotide sequence: TGTGCCAGCTTCCAAGGGAGGCCAGGCGGAGAATTCGAGACCCAGTACTTC.

The V gene is TRBV6-1, the J gene TRBJ2-3; D unclear. Germline CDR1 is MNHNS and CDR2 is SASEGT. V lost 2 bases and J lost 0, with 9 bases in between. The CDR3 has 15 amino acids. CDR3 DNA sequence: TGTGCCAGCAGTGAATGGCGAGGCAGCACAGATACGCAGTATTTT. Its translation is CASSEWRGSTDTQYF.

This chain joins TRBV29-1 and TRBJ1-1; D gene ambiguous. CDR1 and CDR2 from the germline V gene are SQVTM and ANQGSEA. Trimming shortened V by 4 bases and J by 0 bases, and 9 bases separated the two germline ends. The CDR3 length is 13 residues. Here the CDR3 DNA reads TGCAGCGTTGTCTGGCAGTTGAACACTGAAGCTTTCTTT. It encodes CSVVWQLNTEAFF. The full variable domain, completed using reference TRBV29-1 and TRBJ1-1, is SAVISQKPSRDICQRGTSLTIQCQVDSQVTMMFWYRQQPGQSLTLIATANQGSEATYESGFVIDKFPISRPNLTFSTLTVSNMSPEDSSIYLCSVVWQLNTEAFFGQGTRLTVV.